Shown below are 22 T cell receptor beta chains from a single sample sequenced in a study of a mutant IDH1 vaccine in newly diagnosed glioma. This sample's time point: week 23, last vaccination. Every vaccination contained 300 ug of the mutant IDH1 20-mer peptide and was paired with topical imiquimod. No antigen has been assigned to these receptors. Here immunoSEQ multiplex PCR was the method, and the copy in TCRdb shows in-frame clones only, minus some. The sample contains some 80,000 clones, approximately 85% of which appear only once. This sample comprised PBMCs, obtained from a glioma patient whose treatment included an IDH1 peptide vaccine. The receptors here all came from a woman in her forties or fifties with glioma.

The chain is built from TRBV19 and TRBJ1-2; 8 bases line up with TRBD1. V lost 5 bases to trimming and J lost 3 bases; unmatched junction nucleotides: 8. CDR1 LNHDA and CDR2 SQIVND come from the germline V gene (reference sequence). This CDR3 comprises 15 residues. In DNA, the CDR3 is TGTGCCAGTAGTCGTCGAATGGACAGGGACTATGGCTACACCTTC. This gives the protein CASSRRMDRDYGYTF.

The DNA of the CDR3 is TGTGCCAGCAGTTCGTTCCGGACAGGGGAAGGGGGCTACACCTTC. The encoded protein is CASSSFRTGEGGYTF. The gene calls are TRBV28 and TRBJ1-2; 9 bases map to TRBD1. Germline V CDR1 and CDR2: MDHEN, SYDVKM. CDR3 length: 15 amino acids. Trimming removed 4 bases from V and 8 bases from J; junction bases left unmatched: 11.

The V gene is TRBV5-6, the J gene TRBJ2-7, with 11 bases identical to TRBD2. CDR1 is SGHDT, CDR2 YYEEEE, per germline. This CDR3 is 14 amino acids long. J gave up 3 bases and V 3 bases, and 2 bases lay outside the gene matches. In DNA form, the CDR3 reads TGTGCCAGCAGCTGGGGGACTAGCGGCTACGAGCAGTACTTC. Translating gives CASSWGTSGYEQYF.

This clone came up a few times. The gene calls are TRBV6-1 and TRBJ1-5; D remains unclear. CDR3 length: 14 amino acids. The germline gives CDR1 MNHNS, CDR2 SASEGT. The V end lost 3 bases, the J end lost 2 bases, and 8 bases lay between the germline ends. CDR3 DNA sequence: TGTGCCAGCAGTGATGTCAGCCGCAATCAGCCCCAGCATTTT. Amino acid sequence: CASSDVSRNQPQHF.

This clone turned up a few times. The chain joins TRBV7-9 to TRBJ1-1, with D possibly TRBD1 on 5 matching bases. The V gene's germline CDR1 is SEHNR and CDR2 FQNEAQ (reference sequence). The CDR3 has 15 residues. The germline V and J ends were trimmed by 4 bases and 0 bases, with 12 bases remaining between them. The CDR3 region is CASSSTGTVNTEAFF. CDR3 bases: TGTGCCAGCAGCTCGACCGGGACGGTGAACACTGAAGCTTTCTTT.

This chain joins TRBV28 and TRBJ2-2, with 7 nucleotides matching TRBD2. This CDR3 is built from 16 residues. V lost 3 bases, J lost 4 bases, and 8 bases stayed unmatched. Germline V CDR1 and CDR2: MDHEN, SYDVKM. The CDR3 region has the DNA TGTGCCAGCAGTTTGGGCGGGAGAGGAGCCACCGGGGAGCTGTTTTTT. Translating gives CASSLGGRGATGELFF. Based on the CDR3 plus reference TRBV28 and TRBJ2-2, the full variable domain is DVKVTQSSRYLVKRTGEKVFLECVQDMDHENMFWYRQDPGLGLRLIYFSYDVKMKEKGDIPEGYSVSREKKERFSLILESASTNQTSMYLCASSLGGRGATGELFFGEGSRLTVL.

The V and J genes are TRBV7-2 and TRBJ2-5; D could derive from TRBD1 or TRBD2 (5 bases each). The CDR3 runs 14 residues. Between the trimmed V and J ends, which lost 5 bases and 2 bases, there was a span of 12 bases. The germline V gene encodes CDR1 SGHTA and CDR2 FQGNSA. CDR3 sequence: CASSPDWGQETQYF. The CDR3 DNA follows: TGTGCCAGCAGCCCTGACTGGGGGCAAGAGACCCAGTACTTC.

In its sample, this clone was seen a few times. The gene calls are TRBV5-1 and TRBJ1-5; D gene uncertain. V dropped 0 bases and J dropped 8 bases, with 9 bases sitting between them. CDR3 size: 13 residues. Germline-derived CDR1 and CDR2 are SGHRS and YFSETQ. The CDR3 nucleotides are TGCGCCAGCAGCTTGGGTTGGAGTGAGCCCCAGCATTTT. It translates to CASSLGWSEPQHF.

The chain couples TRBV28 to TRBJ1-1; D might be TRBD1 (6 bases). The CDR3 runs to 13 residues. V was shortened by 7 bases and J by 3 bases, with 12 bases between the two germline ends. Per the germline V gene, CDR1 is MDHEN and CDR2 is SYDVKM. The CDR3 here is CASTPDRYTEAFF. CDR3 bases: TGTGCCAGCACCCCAGACAGGTACACTGAAGCTTTCTTT.

For the CDR3, the DNA is TGTGCCAGCAGCTGGCTTTGGACAGGGTCCCTCCAAGAGACCCAGTACTTC. Protein: CASSWLWTGSLQETQYF. V and J are TRBV7-9 and TRBJ2-5, with 8 bases lining up with TRBD1. Per the germline V gene, CDR1 is SEHNR and CDR2 is FQNEAQ (reference sequence). V gave up 4 bases and J gave up 1 base; unmatched junction bases: 11. This CDR3 contains 17 residues.

This chain joins TRBV29-1 and TRBJ2-7, with 8 bases identical to TRBD1. CDR1 is SQVTM, CDR2 ANQGSEA, per germline. The length of the CDR3 is 16 residues. Losses at the gene ends were 0 bases for V and 0 bases for J; bases not matched to a gene: 7. CDR3 coding DNA: TGCAGCGTTGAAGATCTTCAGGGGGCTTCCTCCTACGAGCAGTACTTC. This translates into CSVEDLQGASSYEQYF.

The chain joins TRBV9 to TRBJ2-3; D is unclear. The CDR3 spans 18 residues. Germline V gives CDR1 SGDLS, CDR2 YYNGEE. The V end lost 4 bases, the J end lost 6 bases, and 27 bases lay between the germline ends. The CDR3 region is CASSPSSDLALWRDTQYF. In nucleotides, the CDR3 is TGTGCCAGCAGCCCTTCCTCCGACTTGGCCCTGTGGCGGGATACGCAGTATTTT.

The V call is TRBV7-9, the J call TRBJ2-1, with TRBD2 matching over 11 bases. This CDR3 spans 19 amino acids. V shed 4 bases, J shed 2 bases, and the junction held 13 bases outside the gene matches. Germline CDR1 reads SEHNR; CDR2 reads FQNEAQ (reference sequence). DNA for the CDR3: TGTGCCAGCAGCTCCTTCGGCACTAGCGGGAGAGATACCTACAATGAGCAGTTCTTC. It is translated as CASSSFGTSGRDTYNEQFF.

The V call is TRBV7-8, the J call TRBJ2-5; 13 bases agree with TRBD2. The germline gives CDR1 SGHVS, CDR2 FQNEAQ. J gave up 1 base and V 6 bases, and 8 bases lay outside the gene matches. The CDR3 is 17 amino acids. DNA for the CDR3: TGTGCCAGCAGGCCATGGACTAGCGGGAGCCCCCAAGAGACCCAGTACTTC. Its protein is CASRPWTSGSPQETQYF.

The chain is built from TRBV6-1 and TRBJ2-7; no reliable D call. Between the trimmed V and J ends, which lost 2 bases and 2 bases, there was a span of 7 bases. The CDR3 has 13 amino acids. Germline V gene lookup returns CDR1 MNHNS and CDR2 SASEGT. CDR3 DNA: TGTGCCAGCAGTGAAAGCCCCGCCTACGAGCAGTACTTC. Protein sequence: CASSESPAYEQYF.

To note about this clone: The same CDR3 arises from other DNA sequences in this sample as well. V usage is TRBV19 and J usage is TRBJ2-2; 7 bases are shared with TRBD1. The CDR3 spans 15 residues. Germline V gene lookup returns CDR1 LNHDA and CDR2 SQIVND (reference sequence). V lost 6 bases to trimming and J lost 1 base; unmatched junction nucleotides: 5. DNA for the CDR3: TGTGCCAGTAGCACTGGACAGGTGAACACCGGGGAGCTGTTTTTT. Its translation is CASSTGQVNTGELFF. Complete variable domain (other parts from reference TRBV19 and TRBJ2-2): DGGITQSPKYLFRKEGQNVTLSCEQNLNHDAMYWYRQDPGQGLRLIYYSQIVNDFQKGDIAEGYSVSREKKESFPLTVTSAQKNPTAFYLCASSTGQVNTGELFFGEGSRLTVL.

This chain connects TRBV4-2 to TRBJ1-1; D unclear. Trimming removed 4 bases at V and 7 bases at J, with 16 bases between. CDR1 LGHNA and CDR2 YNFKEQ come from the germline V gene. CDR3 size: 14 residues. CDR3: CASSPFGVSGEAFF. DNA of the CDR3: TGTGCCAGCAGCCCATTTGGGGTAAGCGGTGAAGCTTTCTTT.

This chain uses TRBV6-5 with TRBJ1-5; a weak D match, TRBD1 (5 bases). This CDR3 contains 14 residues. The germline V gene has CDR1 MNHEY and CDR2 SVGAGI. V lost 3 bases to trimming and J lost 6 bases, with 12 bases between them. DNA of the CDR3: TGTGCCAGCAGTTATCGAGGGGAGGGTCAGCCCCAGCATTTT. Amino acids: CASSYRGEGQPQHF.

The rearrangement joins TRBV6-1 to TRBJ1-1, with TRBD1 matching over 7 bases. This CDR3 spans 13 amino acids. Germline CDR1 reads MNHNS; CDR2 reads SASEGT. Unmatched junction bases numbered 1, after V lost 2 bases and J lost 4 bases. This CDR3 reads CASSETGATEAFF. The CDR3 bases are TGTGCCAGCAGTGAAACAGGGGCCACTGAAGCTTTCTTT.

The V and J genes are TRBV5-1 and TRBJ2-7; 8 bases are a match to TRBD2. V shed 0 bases and J 2 bases; nucleotides not matched to a gene: 1. There are 14 residues in the CDR3. Germline CDR1 SGHRS, CDR2 YFSETQ. In DNA form, the CDR3 reads TGCGCCAGCAGCTTGGGACTAGCGCCCTACGAGCAGTACTTC. As protein: CASSLGLAPYEQYF.

J is TRBJ2-3 and V is TRBV25-1; D possibly corresponds to TRBD2 (6 bases). Trimming cost V 5 bases and J 3 bases, with 12 bases left between them. The CDR3 is 14 amino acids. CDR1 MGHDK and CDR2 SYGVNS come from the germline V gene. The CDR3 region is CASSPVGGTDTQYF. Here the CDR3 DNA reads TGTGCCAGCAGTCCCGTGGGGGGAACAGATACGCAGTATTTT.

This clone was found a few times. The chain couples TRBV18 to TRBJ1-2; possible D gene TRBD1, 5 bases. This CDR3 is 14 amino acids long. V lost 3 bases, J lost 7 bases, and 15 bases lay in between. Per germline, CDR1 KGHSH and CDR2 LQKENI. CDR3 region: CASSPPQGVSGYTF. CDR3 DNA: TGTGCCAGCTCACCGCCCCAGGGAGTCTCTGGCTACACCTTC.